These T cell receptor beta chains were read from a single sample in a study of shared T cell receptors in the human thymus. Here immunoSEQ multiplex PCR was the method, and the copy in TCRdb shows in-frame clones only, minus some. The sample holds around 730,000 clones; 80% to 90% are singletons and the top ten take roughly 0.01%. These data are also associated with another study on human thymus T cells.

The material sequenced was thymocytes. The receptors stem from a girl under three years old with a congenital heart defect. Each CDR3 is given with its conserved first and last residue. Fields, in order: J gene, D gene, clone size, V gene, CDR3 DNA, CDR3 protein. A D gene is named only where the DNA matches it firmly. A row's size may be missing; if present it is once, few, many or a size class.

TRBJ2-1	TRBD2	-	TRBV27	TGTGCCAGCAGTCCACCCCGGGCTGTAGCGGGGGACTCCTACAATGAGCAGTTCTTC	CASSPPRAVAGDSYNEQFF
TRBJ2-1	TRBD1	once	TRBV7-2	TGTGCCAGCAGCTTAAGGGACAGGACTTCAAATGAGCAGTTCTTC	CASSLRDRTSNEQFF
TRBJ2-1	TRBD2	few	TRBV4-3	TGCGCCAGCAGCCAGGGATCTGGACTAGCGGGGGGCCAGAGCTCCTACAATGAGCAGTTCTTC	CASSQGSGLAGGQSSYNEQFF
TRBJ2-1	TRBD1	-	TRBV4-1	TGCGCCAGCAGCCAAGGAAGGGGGCCCGGGAAACTAGGGATCGGGTCCTACAATGAGCAGTTCTTC	CASSQGRGPGKLGIGSYNEQFF
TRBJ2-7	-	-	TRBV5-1	TGCGCCAGCAGCTTGGTAACTACAATGATGCCAGCAGAGCAGTACTTC	CASSLVTTMMPAEQYF
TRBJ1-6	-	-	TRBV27	TGTGCCAGCAGTGACCTGGACTTGAAATTGAATTCACCCCTCCACTTT	CASSDLDLKLNSPLHF
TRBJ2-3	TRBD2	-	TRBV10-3	TGTGCCATCAGTGAGGGAGTGACTAGCGGGGGCACAGATACGCAGTATTTT	CAISEGVTSGGTDTQYF
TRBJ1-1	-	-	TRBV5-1	TGCGCCAGCAGCTTGGAGGCGGATACCACTGAAGCTTTCTTT	CASSLEADTTEAFF
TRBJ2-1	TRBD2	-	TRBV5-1	TGCGCCAGCAGCTTACGACCCGTCGGGGGGGCGAATGAGCAGTTCTTC	CASSLRPVGGANEQFF
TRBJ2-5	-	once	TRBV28	TGTGCCAGCAGTTTAAGGGGGAAGCTAGAGACCCAGTACTTC	CASSLRGKLETQYF
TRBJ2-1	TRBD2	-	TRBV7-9	TGTGCCAGCAGCCGCGCGGGGCTAGCGGGGGCTCAGTTCTTC	CASSRAGLAGAQFF
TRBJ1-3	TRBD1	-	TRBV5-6	TGTGCCAGCAGAAGCCAGGGGGCGGGTGGAAACACCATATATTTT	CASRSQGAGGNTIYF
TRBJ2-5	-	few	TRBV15	TGTGCCACCAGCAGAGATGCGGTTGGTAGGCTCCAAGAGACCCAGTACTTC	CATSRDAVGRLQETQYF
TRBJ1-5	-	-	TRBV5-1	TGCGCCAGCAGCTTGGGACAGTCAGACCAGCCCCAGCATTTT	CASSLGQSDQPQHF
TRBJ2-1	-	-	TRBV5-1	TGCGCCAGCAGCTTGTTCTCGGGTTTTACTGACAATGAGCAGTTCTTC	CASSLFSGFTDNEQFF
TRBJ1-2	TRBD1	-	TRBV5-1	TGCGCCAGCAGCTTGGCCCCGGGAGGGGGCTCCCAATATGGCTACACCTTC	CASSLAPGGGSQYGYTF
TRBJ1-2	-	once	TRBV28	TGTGCCAGCAGTTTGTTTCGACCGGGGATTGGTAATGGCTACACCTTC	CASSLFRPGIGNGYTF
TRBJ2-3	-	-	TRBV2	TGTGCCAGCAGACGCCCCTCCGGGGAGCACACAGATACGCAGTATTTT	CASRRPSGEHTDTQYF
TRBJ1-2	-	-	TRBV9	TGTGCCAGCAGCGCCACCACAGGAGTCTATGGCTACACCTTC	CASSATTGVYGYTF
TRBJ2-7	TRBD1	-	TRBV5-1	TGCGCCAGCAGCTTGAAGCTGGGGGACAGGGTTTCGGGCGACGAGCAGTACTTC	CASSLKLGDRVSGDEQYF
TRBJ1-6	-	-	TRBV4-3	TGCGCCAGCAGCCAAGAGGGACACGAAGACGACTCAAATTCACCCCTCCACTTT	CASSQEGHEDDSNSPLHF
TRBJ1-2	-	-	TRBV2	TGTGCCAGCATCTGTACGAAACAGGGAGAGCTCTGCTATGGCTACACCTTC	CASICTKQGELCYGYTF
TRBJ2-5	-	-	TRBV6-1	TGTGCCAGCAGTGGGGCAGATCAAGAGACCCAGTACTTC	CASSGADQETQYF
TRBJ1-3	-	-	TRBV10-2	TGCGCCAGCCATACTTTTGGACAACCCGTACCGAGCTCTGGAAACACCATATATTTT	CASHTFGQPVPSSGNTIYF
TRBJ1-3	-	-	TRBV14	TGTGCCAGCAGCCAAGATACCGGTACAGGCAACTCTGGAAACACCATATATTTT	CASSQDTGTGNSGNTIYF
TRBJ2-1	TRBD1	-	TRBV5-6	TGTGCCAGCAGCTTGGACAGGGGAACACTTCCGGGGAATGAGCAGTTCTTC	CASSLDRGTLPGNEQFF